This is a list of T cell receptor beta chains from one sample in a study of OX40 agonist ivuxolimab in advanced cancers. Only in-frame clones appear in the TCRdb table, and some are missing; sequencing was by immunoSEQ multiplex PCR. The sample contains some 100,000 clones, approximately 89% of which appear only once. The specimen comprised CD4+ or CD8+ T cells sorted from blood, sampled in a trial of the OX40 agonist ivuxolimab. These receptors originate from an adult with an advanced solid tumor such as melanoma, head and neck, liver or kidney cancer. CDR3s include the opening cysteine and the closing phenylalanine or tryptophan. D genes are given only for firm matches. Only part of the rows carry a size: once, few, many, or a class if the clone is expanded.

V	length	J	size	D	CDR3	DNA
TRBV19	14	TRBJ2-2	NA	NA	CASRWTRDTGELFF	TGTGCCAGTAGATGGACAAGGGACACCGGGGAGCTGTTTTTT
TRBV15	18	TRBJ2-1	NA	TRBD2	CATRPGTSGRAHYNEQFF	TGTGCCACCAGGCCGGGGACTAGCGGGAGGGCCCATTACAATGAGCAGTTCTTC
TRBV5-1	15	TRBJ2-5	NA	NA	CASSLRQGRYETQYF	TGCGCCAGCAGCTTGCGCCAGGGACGGTATGAGACCCAGTACTTC
TRBV14	14	TRBJ2-7	NA	NA	CASSQEVLSYEQYF	TGTGCCAGCAGCCAAGAAGTCCTCTCCTACGAGCAGTACTTC
TRBV5-1	14	TRBJ2-1	NA	TRBD2	CASSLLGGLNEQFF	TGCGCCAGCAGCTTGTTGGGAGGGTTAAATGAGCAGTTCTTC
TRBV25-1	13	TRBJ2-5	NA	NA	CASSDERRETQYF	TGTGCCAGCAGTGACGAACGCAGGGAGACCCAGTACTTC
TRBV5-1	15	TRBJ2-1	NA	TRBD2	CASSLLAGVSNEQFF	TGCGCCAGCAGCTTGCTAGCGGGAGTGAGCAATGAGCAGTTCTTC
TRBV10-2	14	TRBJ2-3	NA	TRBD2	CASSDGGSSDTQYF	TGCGCCAGCAGTGATGGCGGGAGCTCAGATACGCAGTATTTT
TRBV5-1	15	TRBJ2-3	NA	TRBD2	CASTKVAGATDTQYF	TGCGCCAGTACAAAGGTAGCGGGGGCCACAGATACGCAGTATTTT
TRBV30	14	TRBJ1-6	few	NA	CAWSASSYNSPLHF	TGTGCCTGGAGTGCCAGCTCCTATAATTCACCCCTCCACTTT
TRBV7-2	14	TRBJ2-3	NA	NA	CASSAQLVPDTQYF	TGTGCCAGCAGCGCTCAGCTAGTCCCAGATACGCAGTATTTT
TRBV5-1	14	TRBJ2-5	NA	TRBD2	CASSLSSGQETQYF	TGCGCCAGCAGCTTATCTAGCGGACAAGAGACCCAGTACTTC
TRBV19	15	TRBJ2-5	once	TRBD2	CASSMTSGVQETQYF	TGTGCCAGTAGTATGACTAGCGGGGTTCAAGAGACCCAGTACTTC
TRBV6-5	15	TRBJ2-7	NA	TRBD2	CASSLTSGTSYEQYF	TGTGCCAGCAGTTTGACTAGCGGGACCTCCTACGAGCAGTACTTC
TRBV6-6	13	TRBJ1-5	NA	NA	CASSNPSLQPQHF	TGTGCCAGCAGCAACCCGTCCCTTCAGCCCCAGCATTTT
TRBV29-1	14	TRBJ1-1	NA	NA	CSGVTLTENTEAFF	TGCAGCGGGGTGACCTTGACAGAAAACACTGAAGCTTTCTTT
TRBV9	14	TRBJ2-7	NA	NA	CASSALARTYEQYF	TGTGCCAGCAGCGCTCTAGCTCGGACTTACGAGCAGTACTTC
TRBV10-1	14	TRBJ2-7	NA	NA	CASSESGPPGEQYF	TGCGCCAGCAGTGAGTCCGGACCTCCTGGGGAGCAGTACTTC
TRBV6-5	15	TRBJ2-5	NA	NA	CASSYSGSEGETQYF	TGTGCCAGCAGTTACTCGGGCAGCGAGGGAGAGACCCAGTACTTC
TRBV27	17	TRBJ2-1	NA	NA	CASRRRGGGDYYNEQFF	TGTGCCAGCAGACGCAGAGGGGGAGGGGACTACTACAATGAGCAGTTCTTC
TRBV19	15	TRBJ1-6	NA	NA	CASSMLTESYSPLHF	TGTGCCAGTAGTATGCTGACAGAGAGTTATTCACCCCTCCACTTT
TRBV19	13	TRBJ1-2	NA	TRBD1	CASSSRGRRGYTF	TGTGCCAGTAGTTCCAGGGGGCGACGAGGCTACACCTTC
TRBV29-1	14	TRBJ1-1	NA	NA	CSVRKDRVNTEAFF	TGCAGCGTCCGGAAGGACAGAGTGAACACTGAAGCTTTCTTT
TRBV2	12	TRBJ1-5	NA	NA	CASSVEASAQHF	TGTGCCAGCAGTGTCGAGGCGTCAGCCCAGCATTTT
TRBV7-7	14	TRBJ2-1	NA	TRBD2	CASSLEREGNEQFF	TGTGCCAGCAGCTTAGAGCGGGAGGGCAATGAGCAGTTCTTC
TRBV10-1	14	TRBJ1-1	NA	NA	CASSESRGDTEAFF	TGCGCCAGCAGTGAGTCTCGGGGGGACACTGAAGCTTTCTTT
TRBV19	13	TRBJ1-2	NA	NA	CASSITGSYGYTF	TGTGCCAGTAGTATAACAGGATCCTATGGCTACACCTTC
TRBV5-1	15	TRBJ2-7	NA	NA	CASSYDSGGGYEQYF	TGCGCCAGCAGCTACGACAGTGGAGGAGGCTACGAGCAGTACTTC
TRBV4-1	15	TRBJ1-2	NA	TRBD1	CASSQPRGQGHGYTF	TGCGCCAGCAGCCAACCCCGCGGACAGGGGCATGGCTACACCTTC
TRBV13	15	TRBJ1-1	NA	NA	CASSLGGARNTEAFF	TGTGCCAGCAGCTTGGGAGGGGCCAGGAACACTGAAGCTTTCTTT
TRBV4-2	19	TRBJ2-1	once	TRBD2	CASSQGGLAGAGSYNEQFF	TGTGCCAGCAGCCAAGGGGGTTTAGCGGGAGCTGGGTCCTACAATGAGCAGTTCTTC
TRBV5-8	13	TRBJ1-6	NA	NA	CASSLVPYSPLHF	TGTGCCAGCAGCTTGGTCCCCTATTCACCCCTCCACTTT
TRBV6-1	13	TRBJ2-7	once	NA	CASSPWGSYEQYF	TGTGCCAGCAGCCCCTGGGGCAGCTACGAGCAGTACTTC
TRBV5-8	16	TRBJ2-4	NA	TRBD2	CASSYEMREGSNIQYF	TGTGCCAGCAGTTATGAAATGCGGGAGGGGTCCAACATTCAGTACTTC
TRBV25-1	16	TRBJ1-6	NA	TRBD1	CASSAVGQRANSPLHF	TGTGCCAGCAGTGCTGTGGGACAGCGAGCTAATTCACCCCTCCACTTT
TRBV2	13	TRBJ2-5	NA	NA	CASSEAANGGSNF	TGTGCCAGCAGTGAAGCGGCCAATGGGGGGAGTAACTTC
TRBV2	13	TRBJ2-5	NA	NA	CASSEAAQETQYF	TGTGCCAGCAGTGAAGCAGCCCAAGAGACCCAGTACTTC
TRBV6-4	15	TRBJ2-1	NA	TRBD1	CASSVEGGTYNEQFF	TGTGCCAGCAGTGTTGAAGGGGGCACCTACAATGAGCAGTTCTTC
TRBV7-2	15	TRBJ2-1	NA	NA	CASSVSLPSYNEQFF	TGTGCCAGCAGTGTTAGTCTTCCCTCCTACAATGAGCAGTTCTTC
TRBV11-2	13	TRBJ2-5	NA	NA	CASSRGTRETQYF	TGTGCCAGCTCAAGGGGGACACGGGAGACCCAGTACTTC
TRBV23-1	16	TRBJ1-5	NA	NA	CASSPHPDSYNQPQHF	TGCGCCAGCAGTCCGCACCCCGACAGCTACAATCAGCCCCAGCATTTT
TRBV4-1	16	TRBJ2-1	NA	TRBD2	CASSQAGTSGNYEQFF	TGCGCCAGCAGCCAAGCAGGGACTAGCGGGAACTATGAGCAGTTCTTC
TRBV5-1	14	TRBJ2-1	NA	TRBD2	CASSLGREGDEQFF	TGCGCCAGCAGCTTAGGGCGGGAGGGGGATGAGCAGTTCTTC
TRBV5-1	16	TRBJ1-4	few	NA	CASSLGQYGTNEKLFF	TGCGCCAGCAGCTTGGGGCAGTATGGAACTAATGAAAAACTGTTTTTT
TRBV5-1	13	TRBJ2-3	NA	NA	CASSLTMSDTQYF	TGCGCCAGCAGCTTGACCATGTCAGATACGCAGTATTTT
TRBV19	12	TRBJ2-7	NA	NA	CATEGVSYEQYF	TGTGCCACCGAAGGGGTCTCCTACGAGCAGTACTTC
TRBV5-4	15	TRBJ2-1	NA	NA	CASSQLGRTTNEQFF	TGTGCCAGCAGCCAACTAGGACGAACGACCAATGAGCAGTTCTTC
TRBV21-1	14	TRBJ1-5	once	NA	CASSKAGVDQPQHF	TGTGCCAGCAGCAAAGCAGGGGTGGATCAGCCCCAGCATTTT
TRBV9	11	TRBJ2-3	NA	NA	CASSWGDTQYF	TGTGCCAGCAGCTGGGGAGATACGCAGTATTTT
TRBV10-1	17	TRBJ2-1	NA	TRBD2	CASSELAGGRRYNEQFF	TGCGCCAGCAGTGAACTAGCGGGAGGGAGGCGCTACAATGAGCAGTTCTTC
TRBV6-4	18	TRBJ1-1	once	NA	CASSDSAGKTKQGTEAFF	TGTGCCAGCAGTGACTCGGCAGGGAAAACAAAACAGGGCACTGAAGCTTTCTTT
TRBV14	14	TRBJ2-6	once	NA	CASSPSGGANVLTF	TGTGCCAGCAGCCCATCAGGTGGGGCCAACGTCCTGACTTTC
TRBV10-3	14	TRBJ1-4	NA	NA	CAISERGSNEKLFF	TGTGCCATCAGTGAGCGGGGATCTAATGAAAAACTGTTTTTT